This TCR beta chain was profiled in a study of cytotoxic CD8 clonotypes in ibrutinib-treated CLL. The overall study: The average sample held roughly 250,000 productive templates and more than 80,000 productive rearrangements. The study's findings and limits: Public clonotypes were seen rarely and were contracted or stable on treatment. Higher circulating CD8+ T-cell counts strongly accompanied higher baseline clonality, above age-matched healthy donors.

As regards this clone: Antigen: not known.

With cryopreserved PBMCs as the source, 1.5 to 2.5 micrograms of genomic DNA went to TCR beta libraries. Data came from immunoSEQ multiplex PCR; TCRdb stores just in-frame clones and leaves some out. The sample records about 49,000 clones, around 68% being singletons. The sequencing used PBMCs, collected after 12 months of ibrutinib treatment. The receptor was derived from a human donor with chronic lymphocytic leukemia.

DNA for the CDR3: TGTGCCAGCTCACCACCGGTAATAGCGGGGGCCTCCGGGGAGCTGTTTTTT. This translates into CASSPPVIAGASGELFF. The chain carries TRBV18 and TRBJ2-2, with TRBD2 matching over 9 bases. The CDR3 runs to 17 residues. Trimming removed 0 bases from V and 6 bases from J; junction bases left unmatched: 8. Germline V gene lookup returns CDR1 KGHSH and CDR2 LQKENI.